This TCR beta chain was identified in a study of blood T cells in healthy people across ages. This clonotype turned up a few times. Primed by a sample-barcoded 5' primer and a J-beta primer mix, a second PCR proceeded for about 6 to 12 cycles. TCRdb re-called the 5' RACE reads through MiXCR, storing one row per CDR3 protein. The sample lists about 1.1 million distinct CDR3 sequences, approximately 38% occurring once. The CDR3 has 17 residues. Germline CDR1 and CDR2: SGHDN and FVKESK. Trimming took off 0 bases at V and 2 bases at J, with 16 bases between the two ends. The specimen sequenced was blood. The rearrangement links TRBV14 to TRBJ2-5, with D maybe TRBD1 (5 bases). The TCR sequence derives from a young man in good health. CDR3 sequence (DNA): TGTGCCAGCAGCCAAGATTACGTGAGGCAGGGACAAGAGACCCAGTACTTC. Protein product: CASSQDYVRQGQETQYF.